This entry lists 12 T cell receptor beta chains sequenced from one sample in a study of cytomegalovirus exposure and HLA in healthy donors. The PCR contained 60 Vbeta and 13 Jbeta primers. Some clones are missing from TCRdb's copy, which holds only in-frame ones; the method was immunoSEQ multiplex PCR. The table has about 100,000 clones, around 77% seen once. The sample consisted of PBMCs. The receptors stem from a young man in good health and CMV-seronegative.

This clone was counted only a few times. This chain joins TRBV4-3 and TRBJ1-1; D is unresolved. Germline CDR1 is LGHNA and CDR2 is YSLEER. This CDR3 has 13 amino acids. V was clipped by 4 bases and J by 0 bases, with 6 bases between them. CDR3 residues: CASSPFLNTEAFF. The CDR3 DNA is TGCGCCAGCAGCCCTTTTCTGAACACTGAAGCTTTCTTT.

This clone was seen more than once but under ten times. The chain is built from TRBV25-1 and TRBJ2-7; the D gene is possibly TRBD2 (5 bases). With 4 bases removed from V and 2 bases from J, the gap between germline ends came to 9 bases. This CDR3 has 13 amino acids. CDR1 and CDR2 from the germline V gene are MGHDK and SYGVNS. The CDR3: CASSVTGTYEQYF. The CDR3 DNA follows: TGTGCCAGCAGTGTAACGGGGACCTACGAGCAGTACTTC.

The V gene is TRBV5-6, the J gene TRBJ2-3; D is possibly TRBD2 (5 bases). Per germline, CDR1 SGHDT and CDR2 YYEEEE. CDR3 length: 15 amino acids. V lost 4 bases, J lost 1 base, and 13 bases lay in between. The chain's CDR3 is CASSPTRYGTDTQYF. In DNA form, the CDR3 reads TGTGCCAGCAGCCCCACTAGATACGGCACAGATACGCAGTATTTT. Variable domain in full (rest from reference TRBV5-6 and TRBJ2-3): DAGVTQSPTHLIKTRGQQVTLRCSPKSGHDTVSWYQQALGQGPQFIFQYYEEEERQRGNFPDRFSGHQFPNYSSELNVNALLLGDSALYLCASSPTRYGTDTQYFGPGTRLTVL.

This chain's CDR3 is CASIRTGRNSPLHF. The CDR3 DNA follows: TGTGCCAGCATCCGGACAGGGAGGAATTCACCCCTCCACTTT. V gene TRBV5-6 combines with J gene TRBJ1-6; 8 positions agree with TRBD1. The CDR3 spans 14 residues. The ends lost 6 bases at V and 7 bases at J; junction bases unmatched: 6. Germline V gene lookup returns CDR1 SGHDT and CDR2 YYEEEE.

This clone was counted only a few times. The rearrangement uses TRBV18 and TRBJ2-7, with D unclear. Germline CDR1 and CDR2: KGHSH and LQKENI. The V end was cut by 0 bases, the J end by 6 bases, with 9 bases between. There are 13 residues in the CDR3. The CDR3 protein is CASSPPSRLEQYF. The CDR3 nucleotides are TGTGCCAGCTCACCACCCTCCCGACTCGAGCAGTACTTC.

The chain is built from TRBV18 and TRBJ1-5; D is unclear. The V and J ends lost 0 bases and 6 bases respectively, with 3 bases between them. The CDR3 has 12 residues. Germline CDR1 reads KGHSH; CDR2 reads LQKENI. DNA for the CDR3: TGTGCCAGCTCACCACCCGGTCAGCCCCAGCATTTT. It codes for CASSPPGQPQHF. The full variable domain, with the rest looked up from reference TRBV18 and TRBJ1-5, is NAGVMQNPRHLVRRRGQEARLRCSPMKGHSHVYWYRQLPEEGLKFMVYLQKENIIDESGMPKERFSAEFPKEGPSILRIQQVVRGDSAAYFCASSPPGQPQHFGDGTRLSIL.

The chain has TRBV5-1 and TRBJ2-4, with D maybe TRBD1 (6 bases). V lost 0 bases and J lost 5, with 9 bases in between. The CDR3 covers 14 residues. Germline V gene lookup returns CDR1 SGHRS and CDR2 YFSETQ. The CDR3 reads CASSLGSGENIQYF. The DNA for the CDR3 is TGCGCCAGCAGCTTGGGATCAGGGGAAAACATTCAGTACTTC.

V is TRBV7-2 and J is TRBJ2-3; maybe TRBD2 (7 bases). From germline, CDR1 is SGHTA and CDR2 FQGNSA. The CDR3 extends over 17 amino acids. V lost 5 bases and J 2 bases, leaving 20 bases between the germline ends. The DNA for the CDR3 is TGTGCCAGCAGCCCCCGTCGGGGGCGGGGGTTCACAGATACGCAGTATTTT. Translated, it gives CASSPRRGRGFTDTQYF.

The J gene is TRBJ1-6, the V gene TRBV5-1; 8 nucleotides agree with TRBD1. The CDR3 has 15 residues. V shed 4 bases and J 7 bases; nucleotides not matched to a gene: 7. The germline V gene encodes CDR1 SGHRS and CDR2 YFSETQ. The CDR3 nucleotides read TGCGCCAGCAGCACCTCCGGGACAGGCAATTCACCCCTCCACTTT. Translating gives CASSTSGTGNSPLHF.

The chain couples TRBV25-1 to TRBJ1-4; D gene unclear. This CDR3 comprises 12 residues. The V gene's germline CDR1 is MGHDK and CDR2 SYGVNS. V lost 3 bases and J 8 bases, leaving 7 bases between the germline ends. The CDR3: CASSDNLEKLFF. The CDR3 DNA is TGTGCCAGCAGTGATAATCTGGAAAAACTGTTTTTT.

The chain combines TRBV6-6 with TRBJ1-3; 8 bases are shared with TRBD1. Germline lookup yields CDR1 MNHNY and CDR2 SVGAGI (reference sequence). The CDR3 runs to 16 residues. With 4 bases clipped from V and 0 bases from J, the junction kept 5 bases outside the gene matches. The CDR3 spells CASSWDTGGSGNTIYF. CDR3 in DNA: TGTGCCAGCAGTTGGGACACAGGGGGCTCTGGAAACACCATATATTTT.

A single count supports this clone. The chain carries TRBV6-5 and TRBJ2-3; a possible D gene is TRBD1 (6 bases). CDR3 length: 16 amino acids. Germline-derived CDR1 and CDR2 are MNHEY and SVGAGI. The germline V and J ends were trimmed by 2 bases and 3 bases, with 15 bases remaining between them. The CDR3 reads CASSYPLRGFTDTQYF. CDR3 nucleotides: TGTGCCAGCAGTTACCCGCTCAGGGGTTTTACAGATACGCAGTATTTT.